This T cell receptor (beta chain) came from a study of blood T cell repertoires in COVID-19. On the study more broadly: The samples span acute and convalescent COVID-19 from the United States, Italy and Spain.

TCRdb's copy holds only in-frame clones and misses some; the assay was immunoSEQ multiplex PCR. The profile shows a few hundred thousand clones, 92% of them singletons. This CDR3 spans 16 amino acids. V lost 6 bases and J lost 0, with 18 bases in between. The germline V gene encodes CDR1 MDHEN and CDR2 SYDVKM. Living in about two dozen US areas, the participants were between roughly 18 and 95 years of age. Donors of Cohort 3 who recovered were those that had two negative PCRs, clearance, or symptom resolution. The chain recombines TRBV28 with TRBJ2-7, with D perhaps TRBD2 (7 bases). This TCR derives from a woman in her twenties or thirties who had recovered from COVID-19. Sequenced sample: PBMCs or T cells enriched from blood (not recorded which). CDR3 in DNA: TGTGCCAGCAGAGCGGCGGGGGCACGAGGCTCCTACGAGCAGTACTTC. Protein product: CASRAAGARGSYEQYF.